This TCR beta chain was sequenced during a study of monozygotic twins with inflammatory bowel disease. The input for each TCR library was roughly 3,600 ng of total RNA. TCRdb reanalyzed the 5' RACE reads and collapses them to one entry per CDR3 protein, without DNA. The sample's table shows roughly 150,000 distinct CDR3 sequences. As for this clonotype: What it binds is unknown.

General observations from the study: A single strong clonotype or signal linked to IBD was not supported. Especially where disease activity was present, IBD patients had fewer clonotypes in common with others than healthy twins did. With inverse Simpson as the measure, TCRbeta diversity was lower in IBD patients than in healthy co-twins.

The receptor's source is a human donor with ulcerative colitis or Crohn's disease, or a healthy co-twin of an affected twin (not recorded which). The source material was blood.

CDR3: CASSTGVDYGYTF. The chain recombines TRBV6-1 with TRBJ1-2; checking the TCRdb D call of TRBD1 is not possible without DNA. The germline gives CDR1 MNHNS, CDR2 SASEGT. The CDR3 sequence is 13 residues long.